This TCR beta chain was captured by sequencing in a study of technical replicates of blood from a few donors. The data were produced by immunoSEQ multiplex PCR, yet TCRdb's version contains in-frame clones alone and is incomplete. The table has tens of thousands of clones, 93% seen once. Sequencing was performed on T cells isolated from PBMCs. The clonotype was recovered from a human donor in good health.

CDR3 protein: CASSSGLAGEKVWGNNEQFF. Written as DNA, the CDR3 is TGTGCCAGCAGCTCGGGACTAGCGGGGGAGAAAGTTTGGGGAAACAATGAGCAGTTCTTC. The rearrangement links TRBV5-4 to TRBJ2-1, with 14 bases lining up with TRBD2. Germline trimming cut 3 bases from V and 5 bases from J; bases unmatched to any gene: 16. This CDR3 comprises 20 residues. Germline V lookup: CDR1 SGHNT, CDR2 YYREEE (reference sequence).